This T cell receptor (beta chain) was profiled in a study of human T cells and chemical hapten exposure. TCRdb recomputed calls from the 5' RACE reads with MiXCR, one row per CDR3 protein. Of about 81,000 distinct CDR3 sequences detected, more than 7.5% appear once; the ten largest clones hold 2% to 2.5%. Unfractionated whole blood was the source of the extracted total RNA. V was cut by 4 bases and J by 0 bases, with 14 bases left in between. CDR3 size: 15 residues. The germline V gene encodes CDR1 SGHKS and CDR2 YYEKEE (reference sequence). This clonotype was seen a handful of times. The chain joins TRBV5-5 to TRBJ2-7; no clear D. The sequence was obtained from a male donor in good health. The CDR3 DNA sequence: TGTGCCAGCAGCGAGGATCAGGATCTCTCCTACGAGCAGTACTTC. It is translated as CASSEDQDLSYEQYF.